These 14 T cell receptor beta chains came from one sample sequenced in a study of shared clonotypes between healthy human individuals. Sequenced by immunoSEQ multiplex PCR; TCRdb stores in-frame clones only, minus some. The table lists over 1.5 million clones, 95% to 99% of them singletons. The sample consisted of naive CD4+ T cells sorted from blood. Subset defined: CD45RA+ positively selected. All receptors derive from a man aged 25-45 years in good health.

The chain carries TRBV6-1 and TRBJ1-2; no reliable D call. The CDR3 spans 13 residues. V gave up 7 bases and J gave up 8 bases, with 17 bases separating them. CDR1 MNHNS and CDR2 SASEGT come from the germline V gene. The CDR3 DNA follows: TGTGCCAGCACTCAGGACCGCCCGTGGGGCTACACCTTC. Its translation: CASTQDRPWGYTF.

The chain carries TRBV28 and TRBJ1-2; 7 nucleotides agree with TRBD1. This CDR3 has 15 amino acids. Trimming cost V 5 bases and J 2 bases; bases outside gene matches: 8. CDR1 and CDR2 (germline): MDHEN, SYDVKM. The DNA of the CDR3 is TGTGCCAGCAGTGCCCCGACAGGGATCAACTATGGCTACACCTTC. Its translation: CASSAPTGINYGYTF.

This clone was seen only once. Different DNA sequences within this sample yield the same CDR3. The genes are TRBV7-9 and TRBJ2-3; D not certain. Germline loops: CDR1 SEHNR, CDR2 FQNEAQ (reference sequence). This CDR3 is built from 13 residues. Trimming took 1 base from V and 4 from J, leaving 6 bases between them. The CDR3 region has the DNA TGTGCCAGCAGCTTAGAAGGCCCAGATACGCAGTATTTT. Translated: CASSLEGPDTQYF.

This sequence joins TRBV18 and TRBJ2-2, with TRBD1 identical over 8 bases. Per germline, CDR1 KGHSH and CDR2 LQKENI. The CDR3 totals 16 residues. V shed 4 bases, J shed 6 bases, and the junction held 10 bases outside the gene matches. The CDR3 is CASSRDRRSWSGELFF. For the CDR3, the DNA is TGTGCCAGCTCACGGGACAGGAGGTCTTGGTCCGGGGAGCTGTTTTTT.

With regard to this clone: Different DNA sequences within this sample yield the same CDR3. The chain links TRBV18 to TRBJ1-4; TRBD1 aligns across 9 bases. V was clipped by 0 bases and J by 7 bases; unmatched bases: 3. Germline CDR1 is KGHSH and CDR2 is LQKENI. This CDR3 contains 15 residues. This CDR3 is CASSPPGQGGEKLFF. In DNA, the CDR3 is TGTGCCAGCTCACCACCGGGACAGGGTGGTGAAAAACTGTTTTTT.

The chain couples TRBV14 to TRBJ2-1; 10 positions agree with TRBD2. Germline V CDR1 and CDR2: SGHDN, FVKESK. V shed 1 base, J shed 4 bases, and the junction held 4 bases outside the gene matches. This CDR3 comprises 16 residues. CDR3 coding DNA: TGTGCCAGCAGCCAAGGCCCAGCGGGGGGGTACAATGAGCAGTTCTTC. It yields the protein CASSQGPAGGYNEQFF. Full variable domain (missing parts from reference TRBV14 and TRBJ2-1): EAGVTQFPSHSVIEKGQTVTLRCDPISGHDNLYWYRRVMGKEIKFLLHFVKESKQDESGMPNNRFLAERTGGTYSTLKVQPAELEDSGVYFCASSQGPAGGYNEQFFGPGTRLTVL.

The rearrangement links TRBV7-2 to TRBJ2-7, with a tentative D call TRBD1 (5 bases). The CDR3 contains 14 residues. Germline values: CDR1 SGHTA, CDR2 FQGNSA. V was cut by 3 bases and J by 1 base, with 10 bases left in between. The CDR3 region is CASSFIQGSYEQYF. CDR3 nucleotides: TGTGCCAGCAGCTTCATCCAGGGTTCCTACGAGCAGTACTTC. The entire variable domain, with the rest obtained from reference TRBV7-2 and TRBJ2-7, is as follows: GAGVSQSPSNKVTEKGKDVELRCDPISGHTALYWYRQSLGQGLEFLIYFQGNSAPDKSGLPSDRFSAERTGGSVSTLTIQRTQQEDSAVYLCASSFIQGSYEQYFGPGTRLTVT.

The CDR3 nucleotides read TGTGCCAGCCTGAACTTGAATGAAAAACTGTTTTTT. This translates into CASLNLNEKLFF. The V call is TRBV2, the J call TRBJ1-4; no definite D call. The CDR3 has 12 amino acids. Deletions cut 8 bases from V and 5 bases from J, with 9 bases between. Germline values: CDR1 SNHLY, CDR2 FYNNEI.

The chain combines TRBV6-1 with TRBJ2-3, with D unresolved. Germline CDR1 reads MNHNS; CDR2 reads SASEGT. The CDR3 length is 16 residues. V dropped 3 bases and J dropped 1 base, with 14 bases sitting between them. Written as DNA, the CDR3 is TGTGCCAGCAGTGATTTATGGGCCGTCGGCACAGATACGCAGTATTTT. Amino acid sequence: CASSDLWAVGTDTQYF.

This sequence joins TRBV5-4 and TRBJ2-7, with 12 bases that match TRBD2. This CDR3 spans 18 amino acids. The germline V gene has CDR1 SGHNT and CDR2 YYREEE (reference sequence). V shed 4 bases and J 3 bases; nucleotides not matched to a gene: 14. This CDR3 reads CASSIAGLAGGKGYEQYF. The CDR3 DNA reads TGTGCCAGCAGCATTGCGGGTCTAGCGGGAGGGAAGGGCTACGAGCAGTACTTC.

The CDR3 nucleotides are TGTGCCAGCACGGCAGACCTCCCCGGGGAGCTGTTTTTT. This translates into CASTADLPGELFF. The chain carries TRBV28 and TRBJ2-2; no clear D gene. The CDR3 runs to 13 residues. Per the germline V gene, CDR1 is MDHEN and CDR2 is SYDVKM. Trimming pared 7 bases from V and 6 bases from J, leaving 12 bases between. Combining the CDR3 with reference TRBV28 and TRBJ2-2 gives the whole variable domain DVKVTQSSRYLVKRTGEKVFLECVQDMDHENMFWYRQDPGLGLRLIYFSYDVKMKEKGDIPEGYSVSREKKERFSLILESASTNQTSMYLCASTADLPGELFFGEGSRLTVL.

This clone appeared a single time. V usage is TRBV5-1 and J usage is TRBJ1-2; weak D call: TRBD1 (6 bases). The V gene's germline CDR1 is SGHRS and CDR2 YFSETQ. CDR3 length: 15 residues. V lost 3 bases to trimming and J lost 2 bases, with 14 bases between them. The CDR3 DNA reads as TGCGCCAGCAGCTCGGGGACAATAGAAAACTATGGCTACACCTTC. Translating gives CASSSGTIENYGYTF.

V usage is TRBV7-6 and J usage is TRBJ2-5, with a weak D call TRBD1 (6 bases). CDR3 length: 13 residues. Germline V gene lookup returns CDR1 SGHVS and CDR2 FNYEAQ. Trimming took 6 bases from V and 4 from J, leaving 12 bases between them. The chain's CDR3 is CASSWGRGETQYF. CDR3 in DNA: TGTGCCAGCAGTTGGGGGCGCGGAGAGACCCAGTACTTC.

V gene TRBV7-2 combines with J gene TRBJ2-7, with D perhaps matching TRBD2 (5 bases). The CDR3 covers 12 residues. CDR1 is SGHTA and CDR2 is FQGNSA in the germline V gene. Deletions cut 5 bases from V and 8 bases from J, with 13 bases between. CDR3 sequence: CASSHPLGKQYF. CDR3 nucleotides: TGTGCCAGCAGCCACCCACTAGGGAAGCAGTACTTC.